The present T cell receptor beta chain was sequenced within a study of molecular identifiers for immune sequencing clone quantification. Sorting selected naive CD8 T cells with a CD8+CD4-CCR7+CD45RA+ phenotype. This clonotype has ten or more counts. The CDR3 has 14 amino acids. Trimming shortened V by 2 bases and J by 2 bases, and 10 bases separated the two germline ends. Per germline, CDR1 MNHEY and CDR2 SVGAGI. One entry per CDR3 protein results from TCRdb running MiXCR on the PCR reads. The sample records hundreds of thousands of distinct CDR3 sequences, 15% to 20% being singletons. The sequence was collected from a human donor in good health. Some libraries in this study had Jurkat cell RNA spiked in. This sequence joins TRBV6-5 and TRBJ2-7; D assignment may be TRBD1 or TRBD2 (5 bases each). The material sequenced was naive CD8+ T cells from blood, with Jurkat cell RNA spiked in. Subset specified: FACS-sorted CD8+CD4-CCR7+CD45RA+ naive T cells. The DNA of the CDR3 is TGTGCCAGCAGTTACGGGACGGAGACCTACGAGCAGTACTTC. It codes for CASSYGTETYEQYF.